The 5 T cell receptor beta chains presented below share a single source sample, sequenced in a study of T cell responses to AZD1222 COVID-19 vaccine. Generated by immunoSEQ multiplex PCR, the TCRdb table keeps only in-frame clones and is missing some. The table records fewer than 120,000 clones, 85% to 95% of them present only once. The specimen comprised peripheral blood, sampled on day 0 of AZD1222 vaccination. Receptor source: an adult in good health.

The V gene is TRBV2, the J gene TRBJ2-7; perhaps TRBD2 as D (6 bases). This CDR3 spans 17 amino acids. Germline CDR1 and CDR2: SNHLY and FYNNEI. V was cut by 5 bases and J by 0 bases, with 20 bases left in between. The CDR3 coding sequence is TGTGCCAGCAGTTCCCGCTGGGGCGGGGTCAGCTCCTACGAGCAGTACTTC. Amino acid sequence: CASSSRWGGVSSYEQYF.

The chain uses TRBV19 and TRBJ2-2; maybe TRBD1 (5 bases). This CDR3 is 13 amino acids long. Between the trimmed V and J ends, which lost 3 bases and 5 bases, there was a span of 7 bases. From germline, CDR1 is LNHDA and CDR2 SQIVND (reference sequence). In nucleotides, the CDR3 is TGTGCCAGTAGTATTAGGGGTACCGGGGAGCTGTTTTTT. Translating it yields CASSIRGTGELFF.

V and J are TRBV4-1 and TRBJ2-7, with unresolved D. Trimming stripped 5 bases from V and 2 bases from J, with 16 bases between. The CDR3 loop spans 15 amino acids. Germline CDR1 MGHRA, CDR2 YSYEKL. The CDR3 here is CASSRSTGSTYEQYF. DNA for the CDR3: TGCGCCAGCAGCAGAAGTACCGGGTCGACCTACGAGCAGTACTTC.

CDR3 DNA sequence: TGTGCCTGGAGTGTTGTCGGGGAGACCCAGTACTTC. Its protein is CAWSVVGETQYF. The chain has TRBV30 and TRBJ2-5; D ambiguous. The CDR3 runs to 12 residues. V shed 0 bases and J shed 5 bases, with 7 bases lying between them. Looked up from germline, CDR1 is GTSNPN and CDR2 is SVGIG (reference sequence).

The CDR3 loop is CAWSVKDTGELFF. The CDR3 nucleotides read TGTGCCTGGAGTGTCAAGGACACCGGGGAGCTGTTTTTT. V gene TRBV30 combines with J gene TRBJ2-2; D gene uncertain. The CDR3 has 13 amino acids. Trimming took off 0 bases at V and 3 bases at J, with 5 bases between the two ends. The V gene's germline CDR1 is GTSNPN and CDR2 SVGIG (reference sequence).